Listed below are T cell receptor beta chains from one sample, sequenced in a study of T cell responses to AZD1222 COVID-19 vaccine. Profiling relied on immunoSEQ multiplex PCR, and the TCRdb table lists in-frame clones only, not all of them. The table lists roughly 99,000 clones, about nine tenths of them singletons. Material: peripheral blood, obtained on day 0 of AZD1222 vaccination. These receptor sequences come from an adult in good health. The CDR3 runs from the conserved cysteine through the conserved F or W. A D gene is named only where the DNA matches it firmly. For some rows the clone size is stated as once, few or many, or as a class when expanded; others skip it.

j_call | clone_size | d_call | v_call | cdr3_nt | cdr3_aa
TRBJ1-3 | once | NA | TRBV24-1 | TGTGCCACCAGTGTAGGCTCTGGAAACACCATATATTTT | CATSVGSGNTIYF
TRBJ2-2 | NA | NA | TRBV15 | TGTGCCACCAGCAGAGAGCGGACAGCGACCGGGGAGCTGTTTTTT | CATSRERTATGELFF
TRBJ2-7 | once | TRBD2 | TRBV29-1 | TGCAGCGTTGAAGGCCAGACGGGGACTAGCTCTCACGAGCAGTACTTC | CSVEGQTGTSSHEQYF